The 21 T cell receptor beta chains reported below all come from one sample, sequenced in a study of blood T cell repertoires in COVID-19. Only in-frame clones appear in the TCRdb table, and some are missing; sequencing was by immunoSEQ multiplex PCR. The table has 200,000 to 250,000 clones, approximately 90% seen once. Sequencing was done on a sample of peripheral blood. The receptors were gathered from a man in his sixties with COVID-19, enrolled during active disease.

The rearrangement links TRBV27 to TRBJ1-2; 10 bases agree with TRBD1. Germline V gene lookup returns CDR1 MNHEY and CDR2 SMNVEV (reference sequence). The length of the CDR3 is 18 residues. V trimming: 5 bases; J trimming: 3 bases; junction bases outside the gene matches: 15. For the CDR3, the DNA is TGTGCCAGCAGTCGCCGCCTCGGGACAGGGGTGGTTGACTATGGCTACACCTTC. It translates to CASSRRLGTGVVDYGYTF.

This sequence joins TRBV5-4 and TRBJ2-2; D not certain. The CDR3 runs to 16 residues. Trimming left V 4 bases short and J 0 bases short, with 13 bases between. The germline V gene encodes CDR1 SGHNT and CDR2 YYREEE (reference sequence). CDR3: CASSRSRLANTGELFF. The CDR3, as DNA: TGTGCCAGCAGCCGAAGTAGGCTAGCGAACACCGGGGAGCTGTTTTTT.

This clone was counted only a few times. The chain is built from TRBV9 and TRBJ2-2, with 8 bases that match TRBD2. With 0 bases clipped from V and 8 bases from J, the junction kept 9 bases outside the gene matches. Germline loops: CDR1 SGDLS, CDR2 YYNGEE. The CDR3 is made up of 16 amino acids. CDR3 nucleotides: TGTGCCAGCAGCGTAGCAGCGGGGGCCGTGAGGGGGGAGCTGTTTTTT. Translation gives CASSVAAGAVRGELFF.

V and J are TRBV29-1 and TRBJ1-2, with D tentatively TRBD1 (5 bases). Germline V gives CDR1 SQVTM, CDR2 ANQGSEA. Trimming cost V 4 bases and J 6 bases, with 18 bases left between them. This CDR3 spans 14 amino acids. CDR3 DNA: TGCAGCGTTGGGGCAGGGTTTGAGTTCGATGGCTACACCTTC. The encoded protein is CSVGAGFEFDGYTF. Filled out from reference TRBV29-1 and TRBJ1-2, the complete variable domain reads SAVISQKPSRDICQRGTSLTIQCQVDSQVTMMFWYRQQPGQSLTLIATANQGSEATYESGFVIDKFPISRPNLTFSTLTVSNMSPEDSSIYLCSVGAGFEFDGYTFGSGTRLTVV.

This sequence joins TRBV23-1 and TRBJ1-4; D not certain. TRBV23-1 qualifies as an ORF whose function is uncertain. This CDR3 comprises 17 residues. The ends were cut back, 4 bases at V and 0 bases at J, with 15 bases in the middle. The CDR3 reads CASSLVAPHATNEKLFF. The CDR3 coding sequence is TGCGCCAGCAGTCTCGTTGCCCCACATGCAACTAATGAAAAACTGTTTTTT.

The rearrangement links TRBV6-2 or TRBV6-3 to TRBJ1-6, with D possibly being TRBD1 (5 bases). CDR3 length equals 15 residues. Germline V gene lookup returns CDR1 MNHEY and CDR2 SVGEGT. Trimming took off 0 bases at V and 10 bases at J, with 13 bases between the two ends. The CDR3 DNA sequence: TGTGCCAGCAGTTACTCGAGGTTAGGGGAATCACCCCTCCACTTT. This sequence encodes CASSYSRLGESPLHF.

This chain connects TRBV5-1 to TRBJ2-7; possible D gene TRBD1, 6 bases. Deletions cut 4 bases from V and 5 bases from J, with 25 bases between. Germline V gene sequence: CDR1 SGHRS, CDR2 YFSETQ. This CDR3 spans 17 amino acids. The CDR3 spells CASSSIPLDRPRDEQYF. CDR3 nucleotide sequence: TGCGCCAGCAGCAGCATTCCCCTCGACAGGCCCCGGGACGAGCAGTACTTC.

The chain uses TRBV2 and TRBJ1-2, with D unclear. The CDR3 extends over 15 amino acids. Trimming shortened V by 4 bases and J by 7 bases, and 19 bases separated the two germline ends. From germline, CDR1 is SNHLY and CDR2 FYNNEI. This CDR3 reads CASSVRREAPSGYTF. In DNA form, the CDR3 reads TGTGCCAGCAGTGTTCGAAGGGAGGCTCCTAGTGGCTACACCTTC. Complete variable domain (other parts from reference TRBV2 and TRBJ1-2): EPEVTQTPSHQVTQMGQEVILRCVPISNHLYFYWYRQILGQKVEFLVSFYNNEISEKSEIFDDQFSVERPDGSNFTLKIRSTKLEDSAMYFCASSVRREAPSGYTFGSGTRLTVV.

The CDR3 sequence is CASSYSEGGGYTF. In DNA form, the CDR3 reads TGTGCCAGCAGTTACTCCGAGGGCGGTGGCTACACCTTC. The chain joins TRBV6-5 to TRBJ1-2; no firm D call. Germline loops: CDR1 MNHEY, CDR2 SVGAGI. This CDR3 has 13 amino acids. The V and J ends lost 0 bases and 7 bases respectively, with 9 bases between them.

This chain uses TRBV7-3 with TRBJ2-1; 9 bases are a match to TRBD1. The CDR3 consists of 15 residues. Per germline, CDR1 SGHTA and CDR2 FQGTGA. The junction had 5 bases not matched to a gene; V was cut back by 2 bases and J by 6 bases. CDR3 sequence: CASSLPGQGINEQFF. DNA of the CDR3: TGTGCCAGCAGCTTACCGGGACAGGGCATCAATGAGCAGTTCTTC.

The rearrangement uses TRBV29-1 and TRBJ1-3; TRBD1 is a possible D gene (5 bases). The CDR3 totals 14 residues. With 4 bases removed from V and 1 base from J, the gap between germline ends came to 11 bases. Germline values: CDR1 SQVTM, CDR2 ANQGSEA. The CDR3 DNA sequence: TGCAGCGTTGGAGCGGGGGGGTCTGGAAACACCATATATTTT. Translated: CSVGAGGSGNTIYF.

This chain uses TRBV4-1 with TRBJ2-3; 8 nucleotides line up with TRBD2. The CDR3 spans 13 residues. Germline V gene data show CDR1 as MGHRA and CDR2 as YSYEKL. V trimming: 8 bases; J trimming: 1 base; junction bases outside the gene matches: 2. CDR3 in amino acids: CASQLAGTDTQYF. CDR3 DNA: TGCGCCAGCCAACTAGCGGGCACAGATACGCAGTATTTT.

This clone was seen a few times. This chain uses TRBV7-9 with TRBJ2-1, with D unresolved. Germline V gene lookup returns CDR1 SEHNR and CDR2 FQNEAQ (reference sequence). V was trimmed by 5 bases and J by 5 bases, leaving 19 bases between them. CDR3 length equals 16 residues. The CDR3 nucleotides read TGTGCCAGCAGCCCCTTGAACTTCCGAGAGAACAATGAGCAGTTCTTC. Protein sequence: CASSPLNFRENNEQFF.

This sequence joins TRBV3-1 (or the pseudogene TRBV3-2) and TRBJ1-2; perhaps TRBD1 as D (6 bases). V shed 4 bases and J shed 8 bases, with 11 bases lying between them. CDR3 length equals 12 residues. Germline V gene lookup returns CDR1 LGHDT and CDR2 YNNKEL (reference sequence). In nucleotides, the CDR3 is TGTGCCAGCAGCCCACAGGGCAGCGGCTACACCTTC. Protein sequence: CASSPQGSGYTF.

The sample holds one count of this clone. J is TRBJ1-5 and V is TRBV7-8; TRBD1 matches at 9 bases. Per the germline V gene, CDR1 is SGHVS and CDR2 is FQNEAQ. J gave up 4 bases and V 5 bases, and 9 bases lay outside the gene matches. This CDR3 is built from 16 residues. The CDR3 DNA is TGTGCCAGCAGCCCCCCCCAGACAGGGGGAAATCAGCCCCAGCATTTT. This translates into CASSPPQTGGNQPQHF.

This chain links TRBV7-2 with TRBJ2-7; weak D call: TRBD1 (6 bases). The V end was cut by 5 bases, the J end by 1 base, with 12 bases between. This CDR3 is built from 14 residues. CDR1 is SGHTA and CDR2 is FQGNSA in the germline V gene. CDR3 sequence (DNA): TGTGCCAGCAGCCCAAGTGGACAGTCCTACGAGCAGTACTTC. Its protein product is CASSPSGQSYEQYF. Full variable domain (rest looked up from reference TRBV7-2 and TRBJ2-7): GAGVSQSPSNKVTEKGKDVELRCDPISGHTALYWYRQSLGQGLEFLIYFQGNSAPDKSGLPSDRFSAERTGGSVSTLTIQRTQQEDSAVYLCASSPSGQSYEQYFGPGTRLTVT.

CDR3 in DNA: TGCAGTGCTAGTGCTGGGAGTAGCAATCAGCCCCAGCATTTT. Amino acid sequence: CSASAGSSNQPQHF. The V call is TRBV20-1, the J call TRBJ1-5; no definite D call. V was clipped by 3 bases and J by 0 bases, with 9 bases between them. Germline loops: CDR1 DFQATT, CDR2 SNEGSKA (reference sequence). This CDR3 has 14 residues.

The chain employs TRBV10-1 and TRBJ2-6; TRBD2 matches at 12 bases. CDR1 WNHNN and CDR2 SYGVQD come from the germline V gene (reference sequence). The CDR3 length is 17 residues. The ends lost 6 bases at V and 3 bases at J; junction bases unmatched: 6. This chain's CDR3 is CASSRTSGAYGANVLTF. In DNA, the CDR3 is TGCGCCAGCAGCAGGACTAGCGGGGCGTATGGGGCCAACGTCCTGACTTTC.

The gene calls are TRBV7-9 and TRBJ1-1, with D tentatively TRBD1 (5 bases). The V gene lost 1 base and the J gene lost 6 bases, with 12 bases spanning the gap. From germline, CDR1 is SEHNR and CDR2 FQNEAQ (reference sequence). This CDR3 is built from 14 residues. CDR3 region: CASSLDTGLSEAFF. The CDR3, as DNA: TGTGCCAGCAGCTTAGATACAGGATTGTCTGAAGCTTTCTTT.

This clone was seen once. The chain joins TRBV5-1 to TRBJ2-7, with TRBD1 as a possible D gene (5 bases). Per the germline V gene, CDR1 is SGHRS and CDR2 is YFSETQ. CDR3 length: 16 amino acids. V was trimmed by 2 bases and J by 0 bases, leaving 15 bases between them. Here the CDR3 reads CASSFRVTGTSYEQYF. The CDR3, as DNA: TGCGCCAGCAGCTTTCGTGTCACAGGCACCTCCTACGAGCAGTACTTC.

CDR3 sequence: CASREALAKNIQYF. CDR3 coding DNA: TGCGCCAGCAGAGAGGCGTTGGCCAAAAACATTCAGTACTTC. V and J are TRBV10-1 and TRBJ2-4; D remains unclear. V was trimmed by 6 bases and J by 1 base, leaving 10 bases between them. CDR3 length: 14 residues. CDR1 is WNHNN, CDR2 SYGVQD, per germline (reference sequence).